This entry lists 3 T cell receptor beta chains sequenced from one sample in a study of OX40 agonist ivuxolimab in advanced cancers. Repertoires were generated with immunoSEQ multiplex PCR, while TCRdb's copy carries only in-frame clones and drops some. Of about 92,000 clones in the sample, approximately 91% were seen once. Here the sequenced sample was CD4+ or CD8+ T cells sorted from blood, taken in a trial of the OX40 agonist ivuxolimab. These receptors were taken from an adult with an advanced solid tumor such as melanoma, head and neck, liver or kidney cancer.

The chain has TRBV2 and TRBJ1-2; D possibly corresponds to TRBD1 (6 bases). CDR1 is SNHLY, CDR2 FYNNEI, per germline. V lost 5 bases to trimming and J lost 1 base, with 11 bases between them. This CDR3 is 14 amino acids long. The DNA of the CDR3 is TGTGCCAGCAGTACAGGGATCCTTAACTATGGCTACACCTTC. Encoded protein: CASSTGILNYGYTF. Supplemented by reference TRBV2 and TRBJ1-2, the full variable domain reads EPEVTQTPSHQVTQMGQEVILRCVPISNHLYFYWYRQILGQKVEFLVSFYNNEISEKSEIFDDQFSVERPDGSNFTLKIRSTKLEDSAMYFCASSTGILNYGYTFGSGTRLTVV.

The count of this clone is one. The rearrangement joins TRBV29-1 to TRBJ2-3, with 11 bases lining up with TRBD2. Germline V gene lookup returns CDR1 SQVTM and CDR2 ANQGSEA. The CDR3 consists of 19 residues. After removal of 0 bases from V and 2 bases from J, the junction contained 13 bases not matched to a gene. DNA for the CDR3: TGCAGCGTTGAAGATCCGAGGAGGTCTAGCGGGGGGCACACAGATACGCAGTATTTT. Protein sequence: CSVEDPRRSSGGHTDTQYF.

The chain employs TRBV16 and TRBJ1-4, with a possible D match to TRBD1 (5 bases). The CDR3 contains 15 residues. Per germline, CDR1 KGHSY and CDR2 FQNENV. Trimming took 5 bases from V and 5 from J, leaving 15 bases between them. The CDR3 region is CASSSRGAGNEKLFF. The CDR3 DNA sequence: TGTGCCAGCAGCTCCCGCGGGGCAGGGAATGAAAAACTGTTTTTT.